The text below deals with one T cell receptor (beta chain). This clone's antigen is unknown. Base-call qualities are not available, and no considerably larger clone is one nucleotide away. From cysteine to phenylalanine, the CDR3 is 17 amino acids long. The retained sequence is limited to the CDR3, 51 bases, with the frame set at the first base. CDR1 and CDR2, per the germline V gene (reference sequence), are SGHAT and FQDESV. V is reduced by 0 bases and J by 0 bases, leaving a spacing of 12 bases between them. The sample belongs to a study of blood T cells in healthy people across ages (dated by TCRdb to the mid-2010s). Study-level background: Template switching captured roughly one uniquely barcoded TCR beta cDNA molecule per two T cells in model experiments. Using deep sequencing normalized with unique cDNA molecular identifiers, the study measured how TCR beta repertoire diversity changes with age. To avoid experimental bias, donors of different ages were spread randomly across the sequencing lanes. Using the same blood draw, the study looked at two additional independent replicas of 1 million unique cDNA reads for two donors, one aged 18 to 30 and the other aged 80 or older. Donors were grouped into four age groups: young (average roughly 16 years), middle-aged (under 40), aged (roughly 62) and long-lived (around 82). Summary of the overall study and its limitations: Bulk unsorted PBMC profiling prevented conclusive comparison of naive and antigen-experienced compartments. The CMV infection status of donors was not known, potentially confounding age-related changes in expanded clonotypes. As age increased, observed TCR beta diversity per million T cells dropped in a roughly linear way, and a significant reduction was already evident by age 40. The long-lived group showed more naive CD4+ T cells, fewer expanded clones and increased TCR diversity than the aged group, suggesting age selection. The percentage of naive T cells measured by flow cytometry correlated strongly with observed TCR beta diversity. Estimates of total diversity based on one million sequenced T cells were regarded as lower bounds and as underestimates.

Libraries were constructed by 5' RACE. Sequenced on an Illumina HiSeq 2500. A second PCR of about 7 to 12 cycles was run with a J-beta primer mix and a sample-barcoded 5' primer. A template-switch 5' adaptor carrying 12 random nucleotides introduced a unique molecular identifier onto each TCR beta cDNA molecule. At least 3 million CDR3-containing paired-end reads were obtained from each sample. First-strand cDNA was synthesized from all RNA with the Mint cDNA synthesis kit, primed by a TRBC-specific oligonucleotide. Following uracil-DNA glycosylase treatment, all cDNA underwent a first 18-cycle PCR with the universal primers M1SS and BC2_uni_R. For the original study's pipeline: Normalization of each sample was performed by random selection of 1 million high-quality reads, each carrying a distinct molecular identifier. Reads with shared molecular identifiers were discarded instead of being binned into consensus sequences. MiTCR, set to a Q25 quality threshold and the strictest error-elimination algorithm, was used for CDR3 identification, clonotype clustering and error correction. A nonparametric unseen species model with Euler transformation was used to estimate a lower bound on total TCR beta diversity. TCRdb applied fastp at Q25 and MiXCR to the public reads, then kept only in-frame beta chains. Under each unique CDR3 protein, matching rows form one entry showing the most common genes and DNA. TCRdb assigned the V and J calls; the authors' analysis was not used. The sample table shows over a million distinct CDR3 sequences, and roughly two fifths are seen once. The top ten hold over 3.5% of the sample.

The donors were a few dozen Caucasian individuals from Russia, aged about 6 to 100 years, who were systemically healthy. Each donor gave about 9.7 milliliters of peripheral blood, drawn into EDTA-treated Vacutainer tubes. PBMCs were isolated by Ficoll-Paque density-gradient centrifugation, with at least 7 million obtained per sample. Trizol reagent was used to extract total RNA from PBMCs, with at least 5 micrograms per sample. Naive CD45RAhigh/CD27high T cell percentages were measured by flow cytometry on a PBMC aliquot from every donor. The chain is encoded by TRBV11-1 joined to TRBJ2-1; the D element could tentatively be TRBD1 or TRBD2, as 5 bases agree for each. The sequence was obtained from a woman aged 18 to 35 in good health. Sequences were obtained from blood. CDR3 protein: CASSLAGTTGSYNEQFF. The sequenced DNA: TGTGCCAGCAGCTTAGCCGGGACCACCGGCTCCTACAATGAGCAGTTCTTC.